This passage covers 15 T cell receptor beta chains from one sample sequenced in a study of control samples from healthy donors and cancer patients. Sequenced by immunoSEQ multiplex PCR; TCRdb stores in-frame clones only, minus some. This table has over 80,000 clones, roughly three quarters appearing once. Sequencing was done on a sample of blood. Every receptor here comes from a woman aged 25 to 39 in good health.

The CDR3 loop is CSVGVGPETQYF. The CDR3 coding sequence is TGCAGCGTTGGGGTGGGGCCGGAGACCCAGTACTTC. The rearrangement links TRBV29-1 to TRBJ2-5, with a possible D match to TRBD1 (5 bases). Trimming took off 4 bases at V and 5 bases at J, with 11 bases between the two ends. The CDR3 loop spans 12 amino acids. Germline V gives CDR1 SQVTM, CDR2 ANQGSEA.

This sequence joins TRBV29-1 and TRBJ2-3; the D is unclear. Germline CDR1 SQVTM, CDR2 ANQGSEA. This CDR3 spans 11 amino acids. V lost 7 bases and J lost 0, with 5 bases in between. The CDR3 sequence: CSESSTDTQYF. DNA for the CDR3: TGCAGCGAGTCTAGCACAGATACGCAGTATTTT.

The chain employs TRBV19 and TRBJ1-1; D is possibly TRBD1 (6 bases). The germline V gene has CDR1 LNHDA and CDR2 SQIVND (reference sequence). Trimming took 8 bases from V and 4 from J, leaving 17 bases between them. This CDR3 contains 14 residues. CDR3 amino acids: CASQYGGGITEAFF. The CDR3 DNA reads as TGTGCCAGTCAATATGGAGGGGGAATCACTGAAGCTTTCTTT.

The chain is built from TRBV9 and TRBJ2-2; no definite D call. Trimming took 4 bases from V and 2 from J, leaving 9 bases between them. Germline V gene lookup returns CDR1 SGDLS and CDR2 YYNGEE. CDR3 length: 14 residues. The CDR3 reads CASSSYANTGELFF. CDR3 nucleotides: TGTGCCAGCAGCAGTTACGCTAACACCGGGGAGCTGTTTTTT.

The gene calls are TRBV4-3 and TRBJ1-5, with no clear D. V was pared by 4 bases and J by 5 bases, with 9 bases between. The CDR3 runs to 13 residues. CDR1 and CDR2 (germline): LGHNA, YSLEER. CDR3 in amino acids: CASSLHTDQPQHF. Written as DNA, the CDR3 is TGCGCCAGCAGCCTACACACCGATCAGCCCCAGCATTTT.

Here the CDR3 DNA reads TGTGCCAGCAGCTTAGCAGCCGTGGGGGGGGCTAACTACAATGAGCAGTTCTTC. Residues: CASSLAAVGGANYNEQFF. The chain links TRBV7-8 to TRBJ2-1; weak D call: TRBD2 (7 bases). Trimming removed 0 bases at V and 3 bases at J, with 18 bases between. This CDR3 has 18 residues. The germline CDR1 and CDR2 sequences are SGHVS and FQNEAQ.

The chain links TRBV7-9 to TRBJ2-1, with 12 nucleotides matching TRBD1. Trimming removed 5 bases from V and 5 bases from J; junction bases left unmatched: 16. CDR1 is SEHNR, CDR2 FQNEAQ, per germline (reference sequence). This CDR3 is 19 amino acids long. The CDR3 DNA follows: TGTGCCAGCAGCCCTGGGACAGGGGGCCTACCCCTCCTGAACAATGAGCAGTTCTTC. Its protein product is CASSPGTGGLPLLNNEQFF.

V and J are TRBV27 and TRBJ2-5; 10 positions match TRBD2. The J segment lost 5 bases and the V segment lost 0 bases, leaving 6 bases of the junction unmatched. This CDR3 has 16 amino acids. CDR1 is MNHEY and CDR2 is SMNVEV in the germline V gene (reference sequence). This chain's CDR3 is CASSLSKRGGEETQYF. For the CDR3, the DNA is TGTGCCAGCAGTTTATCGAAGCGGGGGGGCGAGGAGACCCAGTACTTC.

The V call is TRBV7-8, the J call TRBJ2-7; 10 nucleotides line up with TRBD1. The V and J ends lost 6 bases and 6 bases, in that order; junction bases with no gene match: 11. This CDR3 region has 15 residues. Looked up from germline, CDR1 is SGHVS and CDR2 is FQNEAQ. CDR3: CASSQEGTGAREQYF. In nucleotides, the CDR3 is TGTGCCAGCAGTCAGGAGGGGACAGGGGCCCGCGAGCAGTACTTC.

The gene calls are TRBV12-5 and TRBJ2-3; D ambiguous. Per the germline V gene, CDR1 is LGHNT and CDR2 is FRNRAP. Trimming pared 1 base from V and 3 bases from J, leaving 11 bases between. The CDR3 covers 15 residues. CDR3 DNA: TGTGCTAGTGGTTTGGGTGGGGTTGTTACAGATACGCAGTATTTT. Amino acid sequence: CASGLGGVVTDTQYF.

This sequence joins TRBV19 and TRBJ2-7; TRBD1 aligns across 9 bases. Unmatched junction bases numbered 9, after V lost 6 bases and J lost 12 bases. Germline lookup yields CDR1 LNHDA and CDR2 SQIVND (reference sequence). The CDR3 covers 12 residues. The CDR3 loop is CASRPSGTGMYF. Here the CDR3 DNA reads TGTGCCAGTAGGCCCTCCGGGACAGGGATGTACTTC.

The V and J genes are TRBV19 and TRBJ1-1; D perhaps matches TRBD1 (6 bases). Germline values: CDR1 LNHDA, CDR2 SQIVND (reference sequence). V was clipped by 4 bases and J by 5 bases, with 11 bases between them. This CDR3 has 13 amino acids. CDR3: CASSRGGGTEAFF. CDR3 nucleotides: TGTGCCAGTAGTAGAGGGGGTGGGACTGAAGCTTTCTTT.

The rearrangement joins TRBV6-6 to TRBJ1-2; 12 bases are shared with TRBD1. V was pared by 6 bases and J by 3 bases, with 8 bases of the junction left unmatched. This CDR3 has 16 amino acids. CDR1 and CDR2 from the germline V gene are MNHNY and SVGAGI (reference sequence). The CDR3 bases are TGTGCCAGCAGCCCGGGACAGGGGGCGCTTTACTATGGCTACACCTTC. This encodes CASSPGQGALYYGYTF.

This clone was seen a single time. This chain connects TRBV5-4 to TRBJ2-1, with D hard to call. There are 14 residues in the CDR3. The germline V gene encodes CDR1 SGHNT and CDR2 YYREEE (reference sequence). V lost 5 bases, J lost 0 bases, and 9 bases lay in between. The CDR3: CASRFISSYNEQFF. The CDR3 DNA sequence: TGTGCCAGCAGGTTCATAAGCTCCTACAATGAGCAGTTCTTC.

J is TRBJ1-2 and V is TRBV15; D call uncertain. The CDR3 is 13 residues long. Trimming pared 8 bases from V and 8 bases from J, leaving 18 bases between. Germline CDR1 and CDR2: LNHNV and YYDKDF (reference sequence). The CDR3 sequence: CATAPGRNEGYTF. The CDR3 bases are TGTGCCACCGCCCCGGGGAGAAATGAGGGCTACACCTTC.